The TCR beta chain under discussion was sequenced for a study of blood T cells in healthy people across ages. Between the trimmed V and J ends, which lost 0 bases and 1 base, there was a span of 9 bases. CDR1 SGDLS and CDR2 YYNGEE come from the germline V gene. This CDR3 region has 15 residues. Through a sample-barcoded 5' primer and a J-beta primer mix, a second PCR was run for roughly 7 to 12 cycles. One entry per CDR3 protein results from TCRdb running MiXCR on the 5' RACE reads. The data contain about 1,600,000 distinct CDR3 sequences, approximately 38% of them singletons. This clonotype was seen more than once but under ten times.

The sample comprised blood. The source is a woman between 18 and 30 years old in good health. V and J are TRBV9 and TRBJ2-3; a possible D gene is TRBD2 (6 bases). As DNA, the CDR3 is TGTGCCAGCAGCGTAGGCGGGACCCGCACAGATACGCAGTATTTT. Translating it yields CASSVGGTRTDTQYF. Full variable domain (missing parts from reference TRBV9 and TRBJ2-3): DSGVTQTPKHLITATGQRVTLRCSPRSGDLSVYWYQQSLDQGLQFLIQYYNGEERAKGNILERFSAQQFPDLHSELNLSSLELGDSALYFCASSVGGTRTDTQYFGPGTRLTVL.